This is a list of T cell receptor beta chains from one sample in a study of vaccination effects on CD4 cells after COVID-19. Their cognate antigens are unknown. Only in-frame clones appear in the TCRdb table, and some are missing; sequencing was by immunoSEQ multiplex PCR. The repertoire consists of some 50,000 clones, with around 74% occurring once and the leading ten covering about 14%. The sequencing here drew on CD4+ T cells from PBMCs cultured with HCoV-OC43 spike peptides, taken after COVID-19 vaccination. These receptors were collected from a human donor who received a COVID-19 vaccine. Both conserved end residues are part of each CDR3. Fields, in order: V gene, D gene, CDR3 length, clone size, J gene, CDR3 DNA, CDR3 protein. D genes are given only for firm matches. Clone size appears in some rows only: once, few, many, or a class for an expanded clone.

TRBV4-1	-	16	once	TRBJ1-2	TGCGCCAGCAGACCTCAGGGCCTTGAGGTTAACTATGGCTACACCTTC	CASRPQGLEVNYGYTF
TRBV5-1	-	14	once	TRBJ1-1	TGCGCCAGCAGCTTGGGGCGGGTGAACACTGAAGCTTTCTTT	CASSLGRVNTEAFF
TRBV27	-	13	-	TRBJ2-7	TGTGCCAGCAGCCCAACTAGAAAGTACGAGCAGTACTTC	CASSPTRKYEQYF
TRBV2	-	13	few	TRBJ1-5	TGTGCCGGAAGTGGGGGAATGGAGCAGCCCCAGCATTTT	CAGSGGMEQPQHF
TRBV3-1/TRBV3-2	-	16	once	TRBJ2-5	TGTGCCAGCAGCCACCCTCAGGGTCGGGGGGCAGAGACCCAGTACTTC	CASSHPQGRGAETQYF
TRBV9	-	17	-	TRBJ1-1	TGTGCCAGCAGCTTTAGTGGGGGAGGCTATATGAACACTGAAGCTTTCTTT	CASSFSGGGYMNTEAFF
TRBV27	TRBD1	13	-	TRBJ2-4	TGTGCCAGCAGTGATGGGACAGTGGGCATTCAGTACTTC	CASSDGTVGIQYF
TRBV7-2	TRBD2	18	-	TRBJ2-1	TGTGCCAGCAGCAAGGGACTAGCGGGAGACGTATTGTGGAGTGAGCAGTTCTTC	CASSKGLAGDVLWSEQFF
TRBV19	-	16	-	TRBJ2-6	TGTGCCAGTAGTATAGGATGGGGTTCTGGGGCCAACGTCCTGACTTTC	CASSIGWGSGANVLTF
TRBV10-2	-	17	-	TRBJ1-5	TGCGCCAGCAGTGGGTTAGGGCCAGTGTATAGCAATCAGCCCCAGCATTTT	CASSGLGPVYSNQPQHF
TRBV4-1	TRBD2	16	-	TRBJ2-3	TGCGCCAGCAGCCTTCGACTAGCGGGAGTTGCAGATACGCAGTATTTT	CASSLRLAGVADTQYF
TRBV5-1	-	15	few	TRBJ1-2	TGCGCCAGCAGCTTGGACATTTGGCAGTCGGGGGGCTACACCTTC	CASSLDIWQSGGYTF
TRBV5-1	-	14	-	TRBJ2-7	TGCGCCAGCAGCTTCGCCTTGAGCTCCTACGAGCAGTACTTC	CASSFALSSYEQYF
TRBV27	-	15	once	TRBJ2-3	TGTGCCAGGGATAGACCTCTGCTCCCCACAGATACGCAGTATTTT	CARDRPLLPTDTQYF
TRBV3-1/TRBV3-2	-	12	-	TRBJ1-1	TGTGCCAGCAGCTCGATGAGCACTGAAGCTTTCTTT	CASSSMSTEAFF
TRBV6-1	-	16	-	TRBJ1-4	TGTGCCAGCAGTGAAGCGGGAGCGGCCGGGAATGAAAAACTGTTTTTT	CASSEAGAAGNEKLFF
TRBV20-1	-	11	once	TRBJ2-7	TGCAGTGCGAACGGCGGTTTCGAGCAGTACTTC	CSANGGFEQYF
TRBV5-6	TRBD1	18	-	TRBJ1-5	TGTGCCAGCAGCTTTCAATGGGACAGGGGTTCGGGCAATCAGCCCCAGCATTTT	CASSFQWDRGSGNQPQHF
TRBV5-1	TRBD1	15	-	TRBJ1-5	TGCGCCAGCAGCCTGACAGGGGAAAGCAATCAGCCCCAGCATTTT	CASSLTGESNQPQHF
TRBV6-5	TRBD2	13	-	TRBJ2-7	TGTGCCAGCATCTCAGCGGGAAACTACGAGCAGTACTTC	CASISAGNYEQYF
TRBV18	-	14	-	TRBJ2-3	TGTGCCAGCTCACCCTTGGACGAGGGGGATACGCAGTATTTT	CASSPLDEGDTQYF
TRBV7-8	-	12	-	TRBJ1-3	TGTGCCAGCAGCGCACTTCAAAACACCATATATTTT	CASSALQNTIYF
TRBV9	TRBD2	18	-	TRBJ2-3	TGTGCCAGCAGCACTCCCGGGACTAGCGGGGGCAGAGCAGATACGCAGTATTTT	CASSTPGTSGGRADTQYF
TRBV3-1/TRBV3-2	-	11	-	TRBJ2-7	TGTGCCAGCAGCCTTCACTACGAGCAGTACTTC	CASSLHYEQYF
TRBV5-1	-	14	-	TRBJ2-7	TGCGCCAGCAGCTTTGCGCCAGGGGTGAGGGAGCAGTACTTC	CASSFAPGVREQYF
TRBV6-6	-	12	-	TRBJ2-3	TGTGCCAGCAGTTACCTATCAGATACGCAGTATTTT	CASSYLSDTQYF
TRBV4-1	-	15	-	TRBJ2-3	TGCGCCAGCAGCCCCCCAGGGCTCGACCCAGATACGCAGTATTTT	CASSPPGLDPDTQYF
TRBV21-1	-	16	-	TRBJ1-5	TGTGCCAGCAGCAAAAGAAGGTTCGGGAGCAATCAGCCCCAGCATTTT	CASSKRRFGSNQPQHF
TRBV9	-	16	-	TRBJ1-3	TGTGCCAGCAGCGTAAGTGGGACAACCTCTGGAAACACCATATATTTT	CASSVSGTTSGNTIYF
TRBV3-1/TRBV3-2	-	13	many	TRBJ2-7	TGTGCCACGGGCCAAAGCAATGTGGGGGAGCAGTACTTC	CATGQSNVGEQYF
TRBV5-4	TRBD1	15	few	TRBJ2-3	TGTGCCAGCAGCTTGGGACAGGGCAGCACAGATACGCAGTATTTT	CASSLGQGSTDTQYF
TRBV5-1	TRBD1	14	few	TRBJ2-7	TGCGCCAGCAGCCGGACGACAGGGTTTAGCGAGCAGTACTTC	CASSRTTGFSEQYF
TRBV4-1	-	13	-	TRBJ2-5	TGCGCCAGCAGCCAGAGAGATGGGGAGACCCAGTACTTC	CASSQRDGETQYF
TRBV7-9	-	15	few	TRBJ2-7	TGTGCCAGCAGCTTAGCCGACTCTAGGTCAGACGAGCAGTACTTC	CASSLADSRSDEQYF
TRBV6-6	-	15	-	TRBJ1-6	TGTGCCAGCAGAGCAACGAGCTCCTATAATTCACCCCTCCACTTT	CASRATSSYNSPLHF
TRBV4-1	TRBD1	18	few	TRBJ1-2	TGCGCCAGCAGCCAAGGGAGAGGGACAGCGATAGCTAACTATGGCTACACCTTC	CASSQGRGTAIANYGYTF
TRBV12-3/TRBV12-4	TRBD1	13	-	TRBJ1-1	TGTGCCAGCAGTGCAGGGGGCGGCACTGAAGCTTTCTTT	CASSAGGGTEAFF
TRBV5-1	-	17	-	TRBJ2-3	TGCGCCAGCAGCACCTTGACTAGTAGTAGTTTCACAGATACGCAGTATTTT	CASSTLTSSSFTDTQYF
TRBV5-1	-	14	few	TRBJ1-1	TGCGCCAGCAGCTTGAGGGCAGCGAACACTGAAGCTTTCTTT	CASSLRAANTEAFF
TRBV6-5	-	12	-	TRBJ1-1	TGTGCCAGCATAGGCTCTATGGGGGGCGCTTTCTTT	CASIGSMGGAFF
TRBV19	-	15	once	TRBJ1-2	TGTGCCAGTAGTCCCCCTCGGAGAGGGGTCTATGGCTACACCTTC	CASSPPRRGVYGYTF
TRBV6-6	TRBD1	15	-	TRBJ2-1	TGTGCCAGCAGTTACCCCCAGGGGGCCTACAATGAGCAGTTCTTC	CASSYPQGAYNEQFF
TRBV9	TRBD1	15	few	TRBJ2-2	TGTGCCAGCAGCATCGGGACAGTTGGTACCGGGGAGCTGTTTTTT	CASSIGTVGTGELFF